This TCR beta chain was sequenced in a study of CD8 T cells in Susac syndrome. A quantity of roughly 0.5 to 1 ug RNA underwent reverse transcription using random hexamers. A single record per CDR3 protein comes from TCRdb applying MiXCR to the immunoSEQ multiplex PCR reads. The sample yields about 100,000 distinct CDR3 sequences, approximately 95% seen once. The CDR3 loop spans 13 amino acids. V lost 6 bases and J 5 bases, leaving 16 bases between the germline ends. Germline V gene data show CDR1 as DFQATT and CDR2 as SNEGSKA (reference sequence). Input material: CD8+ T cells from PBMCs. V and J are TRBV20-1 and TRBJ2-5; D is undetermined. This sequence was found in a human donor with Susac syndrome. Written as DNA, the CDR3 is TGCAGTGCCCACCGCCAGCTTGGGGAGACCCAGTACTTC. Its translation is CSAHRQLGETQYF.